These 2 T cell receptor beta chains originate from one sample sequenced in a study of T cells in Graves' hyperthyroidism and ophthalmopathy. RNA transcripts gave rise to amplified TCR beta CDR3 regions. During a first-round RT-PCR of the TCR CDR3, the HTBI primer set was used. TCRdb reprocessed the multiplex PCR reads via MiXCR and lists one record per CDR3 protein. The sample shows 360,000 or so distinct CDR3 sequences, approximately 18% of them seen only once. Sequencing was carried out using blood. Receptors originate from a woman aged 35 to 49 with Graves' ophthalmopathy.

This clonotype occurred many times. The genes are TRBV20-1 and TRBJ2-7; TRBD1 matches 8 bases. There are 15 residues in the CDR3. The V gene's germline CDR1 is DFQATT and CDR2 SNEGSKA (reference sequence). Trimming removed 5 bases from V and 3 bases from J; junction bases left unmatched: 12. The CDR3 nucleotides read TGCAGTGCTGGCCAGACAGGGGAAGTCAGCTACGAGCAGTACTTC. This codes for CSAGQTGEVSYEQYF.

This clonotype was recorded at least ten times. The chain uses TRBV7-8 and TRBJ2-7; D gene ambiguous. V shed 5 bases and J shed 2 bases, with 7 bases lying between them. Germline V lookup: CDR1 SGHVS, CDR2 FQNEAQ. The CDR3 is 12 amino acids. This CDR3 reads CASSKNPYEQYF. Here the CDR3 DNA reads TGTGCCAGCAGCAAAAACCCCTACGAGCAGTACTTC.